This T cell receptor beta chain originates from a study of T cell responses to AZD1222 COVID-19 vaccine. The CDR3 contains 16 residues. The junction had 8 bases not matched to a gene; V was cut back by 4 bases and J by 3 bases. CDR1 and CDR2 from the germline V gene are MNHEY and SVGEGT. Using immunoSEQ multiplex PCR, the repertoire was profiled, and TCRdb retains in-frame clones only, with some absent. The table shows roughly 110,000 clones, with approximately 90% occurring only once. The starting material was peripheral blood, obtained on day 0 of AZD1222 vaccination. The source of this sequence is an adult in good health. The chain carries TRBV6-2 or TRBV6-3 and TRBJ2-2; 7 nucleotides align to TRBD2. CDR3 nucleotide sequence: TGTGCCAGCAGTTGGGGGGGTGGTTCGTACACCGGGGAGCTGTTTTTT. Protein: CASSWGGGSYTGELFF.